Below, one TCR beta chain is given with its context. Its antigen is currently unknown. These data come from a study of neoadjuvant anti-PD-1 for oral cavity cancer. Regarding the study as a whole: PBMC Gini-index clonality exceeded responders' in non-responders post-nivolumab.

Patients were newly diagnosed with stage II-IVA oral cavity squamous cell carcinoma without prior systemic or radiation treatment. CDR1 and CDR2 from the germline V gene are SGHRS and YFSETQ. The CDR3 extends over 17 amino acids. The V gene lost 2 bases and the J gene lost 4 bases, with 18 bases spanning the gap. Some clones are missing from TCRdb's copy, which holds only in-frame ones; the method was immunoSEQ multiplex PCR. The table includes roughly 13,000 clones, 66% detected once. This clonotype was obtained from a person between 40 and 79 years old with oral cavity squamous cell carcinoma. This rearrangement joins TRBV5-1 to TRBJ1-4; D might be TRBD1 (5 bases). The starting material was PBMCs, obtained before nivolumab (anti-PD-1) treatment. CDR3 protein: CASSFGPTGSNNEKLFF. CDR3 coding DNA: TGCGCCAGCAGCTTTGGCCCTACAGGCTCCAATAATGAAAAACTGTTTTTT.